A selection of T cell receptor beta chains follows, all from one sample in a study of cytomegalovirus exposure and HLA in healthy donors. Data came from immunoSEQ multiplex PCR; TCRdb stores just in-frame clones and leaves some out. The data contain approximately 84,000 clones, about three quarters of them seen just once; the ten biggest clones take up just under 2.5%. What was sequenced was PBMCs. The source of these receptors is a male donor in good health and CMV-seropositive. The CDR3 runs from the conserved cysteine through the conserved F or W. The D gene is left open where the match is weak. Clone size appears in some rows only: once, few, many, or a class for an expanded clone.

V	size	J	D	DNA	CDR3
TRBV27	.	TRBJ2-7	TRBD2	TGTGCCAGCAGTTTATCACGACTAGCGGGAGGGGGCATTGTCAGATCGGGCGAGCAGTACTTC	CASSLSRLAGGGIVRSGEQYF
TRBV30	.	TRBJ1-2	.	TGTGCCTGGAGTCCCCCACCGGTTTATGGCTACACCTTC	CAWSPPPVYGYTF
TRBV4-2	.	TRBJ2-7	.	TGTGCCAGCAGCCAACCAGGAGGTGCCTCCTACGAGCAGTACTTC	CASSQPGGASYEQYF
TRBV6-4	.	TRBJ2-1	TRBD2	TGTGCCAGCAGTGAAGCGGGAAACAATGAGCAGTTCTTC	CASSEAGNNEQFF
TRBV18	once	TRBJ2-7	.	TGTGCCAGCTCACCACCGGCTTACGGGGGTTTAGGCACCTACGAGCAGTACTTC	CASSPPAYGGLGTYEQYF
TRBV28	.	TRBJ2-7	TRBD2	TGTGCCAGCAAGAGCGGGAGTAATCTGTACGAGCAGTACTTC	CASKSGSNLYEQYF
TRBV2	.	TRBJ1-2	.	TGTGCCAGCAGTGGACAACTTAACTATGGCTACACCTTC	CASSGQLNYGYTF
TRBV2	.	TRBJ1-5	TRBD1	TGTGCCAGCAGTGCACAACAGGGGAGCAATCAGCCCCAGCATTTT	CASSAQQGSNQPQHF
TRBV4-3	.	TRBJ2-3	.	TGCGCCAGCAGCCAAGAGCGGCCAGATACGCAGTATTTT	CASSQERPDTQYF
TRBV4-2	.	TRBJ2-2	TRBD1	TGTGCCAGCAGCCCTTCGGACAGGAGCAACACCGGGGAGCTGTTTTTT	CASSPSDRSNTGELFF
TRBV19	.	TRBJ2-3	.	TGTGCCAGTAGGCCCCGCGGGAGCACAGATACGCAGTATTTT	CASRPRGSTDTQYF
TRBV5-1	.	TRBJ1-2	TRBD1	TGCGCCAGCAGCACTACAACAGGGGAGGCCTATGGCTACACCTTC	CASSTTTGEAYGYTF
TRBV5-1	.	TRBJ2-2	.	TGCGCCAGCAGCGTAGACTTCCGCACCGGGGAGCTGTTTTTT	CASSVDFRTGELFF
TRBV7-2	.	TRBJ2-1	.	TGTGCCAGCAATCCAGGGCGGTGGGGCAATGAGCAGTTCTTC	CASNPGRWGNEQFF
TRBV18	.	TRBJ2-7	TRBD1	TGTGCCAGCTCACTGGACAGGGGTTCCTACGAGCAGTACTTC	CASSLDRGSYEQYF
TRBV7-9	.	TRBJ2-3	TRBD2	TGTGCCAGCAGCTTAGTTCTAGCGGGAGTATCAGATACGCAGTATTTT	CASSLVLAGVSDTQYF
TRBV6-5	.	TRBJ2-7	TRBD2	TGTGCCAGCAGTTATAAGGGACTAGCGACTTACGAGCAGTACTTC	CASSYKGLATYEQYF
TRBV11-2	.	TRBJ1-4	.	TGTGCCAGCAGCTATAGTAGGGGGTCTAATGAAAAACTGTTTTTT	CASSYSRGSNEKLFF
TRBV6-1	.	TRBJ1-2	TRBD1	TGTGCCAGCAGTTTCCGGACAGGGGTTGGCTACACCTTC	CASSFRTGVGYTF
TRBV5-1	.	TRBJ1-5	.	TGCGCCAGCAGCTTGGCCCCAGGGCCCAATCAGCCCCAGCATTTT	CASSLAPGPNQPQHF
TRBV30	.	TRBJ2-7	TRBD1	TGTGCCGGGGGGACAGGAAGCTCCTACGAGCAGTACTTC	CAGGTGSSYEQYF
TRBV2	.	TRBJ2-7	TRBD1	TGTGCCAGCAGCCCGGGACAGGGGGCCTACGAGCAGTACTTC	CASSPGQGAYEQYF
TRBV5-4	.	TRBJ2-7	.	TGTGCCAGCAGCTCCGAAGGGGCTTCTACCTACGAGCAGTACTTC	CASSSEGASTYEQYF
TRBV28	.	TRBJ2-2	.	TGTGCCAGCAGGACCGGCGGGCAGGACACCGGGGAGCTGTTTTTT	CASRTGGQDTGELFF
TRBV6-4	.	TRBJ2-1	TRBD1	TGTGCCAGCAGTCCCGGACAGGGCCAGGAGGATGAGCAGTTCTTC	CASSPGQGQEDEQFF
TRBV5-4	.	TRBJ1-1	.	TGTGCCAGCAGCTTGAGGCAGGGAGGGTTGTGGTCTGAAGCTTTCTTT	CASSLRQGGLWSEAFF
TRBV10-3	once	TRBJ1-1	.	TGTGCCATCAGTCAGTACGGACAGATTTCTGAAGCTTTCTTT	CAISQYGQISEAFF
TRBV10-3	few	TRBJ1-3	.	TGTGCCACAACCCCCGGGAACACCATATATTTT	CATTPGNTIYF
TRBV5-1	few	TRBJ1-4	TRBD1	TGCGCCAGCAGCGGAGAGGGACAGGGAAATGAAAAACTGTTTTTT	CASSGEGQGNEKLFF
TRBV7-9	.	TRBJ1-5	TRBD1	TGTGCCAGCAGCTACGGACAGGGGAATCAGCCCCAGCATTTT	CASSYGQGNQPQHF
TRBV7-9	few	TRBJ1-1	.	TGTGCCAGCAGCTTAGAAAGGGGCGTATTCGTCGCTGAAGCTTTCTTT	CASSLERGVFVAEAFF
TRBV29-1	.	TRBJ2-3	TRBD1	TGCAGCGTAGAACGACAGGGTCCAGATACGCAGTATTTT	CSVERQGPDTQYF
TRBV5-1	once	TRBJ2-7	.	TGCGCCAGCAGCTTGGTGGTCTCTAGTTACGAGCAGTACTTC	CASSLVVSSYEQYF
TRBV6-4	medium-sized	TRBJ2-3	TRBD2	TGTGCCAGCAGTGACTCAACTAGCGGGAGCACAGATACGCAGTATTTT	CASSDSTSGSTDTQYF
TRBV7-3	.	TRBJ2-3	.	TGTGCCAGCAGCACCTCAGGAGATACGCAGTATTTT	CASSTSGDTQYF
TRBV6-5	few	TRBJ2-1	TRBD2	TGTGCCAGTGGACTAGCGGGAGCAATGGAGCAGTTCTTC	CASGLAGAMEQFF
TRBV5-1	.	TRBJ2-3	.	TGCGCCAGCAGCTTGGGAGGACTCTTTCGGGATGCAGATACGCAGTATTTT	CASSLGGLFRDADTQYF
TRBV9	.	TRBJ2-7	.	TGTGCCAGCAGCCTCGAACCCCACGTCGGCGAGCAGTACTTC	CASSLEPHVGEQYF
TRBV9	.	TRBJ2-7	TRBD2	TGTGCCAGCAGCGTAGGGGTAGCGGGAAAGGAGCAGTACTTC	CASSVGVAGKEQYF
TRBV11-2	.	TRBJ1-2	.	TGTGCCAGCAGCTTAGTACGGATGGGGGGGGGCTACACCTTC	CASSLVRMGGGYTF
TRBV7-2	.	TRBJ2-4	TRBD1	TGTGCCAGCAGCCAAACGACAGGGAGCGCCAAAAACATTCAGTACTTC	CASSQTTGSAKNIQYF
TRBV28	.	TRBJ1-2	.	TGTGCCAGCAAAAAGACAGCTTCTAACTATGGCTACACCTTC	CASKKTASNYGYTF
TRBV15	few	TRBJ2-7	TRBD2	TGTGCCACCAGCATACTAGCGGAGAGGACCTACGAGCAGTACTTC	CATSILAERTYEQYF
TRBV7-9	.	TRBJ2-7	TRBD1	TGTGCCAGCAGCCCCGGGACAGGGGGCTACGAGCAGTACTTC	CASSPGTGGYEQYF
TRBV2	.	TRBJ2-3	.	TGTGCCACGGCGGGACAGAACACAGATACGCAGTATTTT	CATAGQNTDTQYF
TRBV6-5	.	TRBJ1-3	.	TGTGCCAGCAATCCCCGCGTGGGAAACACCATATATTTT	CASNPRVGNTIYF
TRBV21-1	few	TRBJ2-5	.	TGTGCCAGCAGCAAAGAGGGCAGAAGGGGGGGAGAGACCCAGTACTTC	CASSKEGRRGGETQYF
TRBV7-2	.	TRBJ1-1	.	TGTGCCAGCAGCTCGACAGTGAACACTGAAGCTTTCTTT	CASSSTVNTEAFF
TRBV27	.	TRBJ2-1	.	TGTGCCAGCAGTTTTCTCGTCGGCTCCTACAATGAGCAGTTCTTC	CASSFLVGSYNEQFF
TRBV9	few	TRBJ2-3	TRBD2	TGTGCCAGCAGCGTGCTAGCGGGAAGTGCAGATACGCAGTATTTT	CASSVLAGSADTQYF
TRBV6-1	.	TRBJ1-1	.	TGTGCCAGCAGATCGGGATCCCCGGGGACTGAAGCTTTCTTT	CASRSGSPGTEAFF
TRBV28	few	TRBJ2-7	TRBD2	TGTGCCAGCAGTTACGGACTAGCGGGGGACTTCTACGAGCAGTACTTC	CASSYGLAGDFYEQYF
TRBV30	.	TRBJ2-1	.	TGTGCCTGGAGTGGAGGACTAAATTACAATGAGCAGTTCTTC	CAWSGGLNYNEQFF